The 9 T cell receptor beta chains below come from one sample, sequenced in a study of blood T cell repertoires in COVID-19. The protocol was immunoSEQ multiplex PCR, while the TCRdb copy is restricted to in-frame clones and leaves out a portion. The sample lists about 180,000 clones; 85% to 90% were seen once. The source material was peripheral blood. These receptors came from a woman aged 25 to 39 with active or convalescent COVID-19.

The chain is built from TRBV28 and TRBJ2-2; D remains ambiguous. Looked up from germline, CDR1 is MDHEN and CDR2 is SYDVKM. This CDR3 region has 12 residues. The V end lost 8 bases, the J end lost 1 base, and 5 bases lay between the germline ends. CDR3 coding DNA: TGTGCCAGCCACAGGAACACCGGGGAGCTGTTTTTT. Translation: CASHRNTGELFF.

This sequence joins TRBV25-1 and TRBJ1-2, with TRBD1 matching over 10 bases. V was pared by 5 bases and J by 3 bases, with 12 bases of the junction left unmatched. The CDR3 length is 17 residues. CDR1 is MGHDK and CDR2 is SYGVNS in the germline V gene. CDR3 protein: CASSPLGTGEADYGYTF. The DNA for the CDR3 is TGTGCCAGCAGTCCCTTAGGGACAGGGGAGGCGGACTATGGCTACACCTTC.

J is TRBJ2-2 and V is TRBV27, with 9 nucleotides matching TRBD2. The CDR3 sequence is 15 residues long. J was trimmed by 7 bases and V by 5 bases; bases with no gene match: 8. CDR1 MNHEY and CDR2 SMNVEV come from the germline V gene (reference sequence). CDR3: CASSPQRGAGGELFF. The CDR3 DNA sequence: TGTGCCAGCAGTCCCCAGCGGGGGGCTGGCGGGGAGCTGTTTTTT.

V usage is TRBV5-1 and J usage is TRBJ2-3; TRBD1 matches at 7 bases. Germline V gene lookup returns CDR1 SGHRS and CDR2 YFSETQ. The V segment lost 4 bases and the J segment 5 bases; nucleotides outside the gene matches: 7. CDR3 size: 14 residues. The CDR3 region is CASSDGTVGDTQYF. The CDR3 region has the DNA TGCGCCAGCAGCGACGGGACAGTAGGAGATACGCAGTATTTT. The full variable domain, in which reference TRBV5-1 and TRBJ2-3 provide the parts outside the CDR3, is KAGVTQTPRYLIKTRGQQVTLSCSPISGHRSVSWYQQTPGQGLQFLFEYFSETQRNKGNFPGRFSGRQFSNSRSEMNVSTLELGDSALYLCASSDGTVGDTQYFGPGTRLTVL.

The V gene is TRBV2, the J gene TRBJ2-7, with D perhaps TRBD2 (5 bases). The CDR3 length is 14 residues. Trimming shortened V by 1 base and J by 5 bases, and 12 bases separated the two germline ends. CDR1 is SNHLY, CDR2 FYNNEI, per germline. CDR3 nucleotide sequence: TGTGCCAGCAGTGAAGGGGTCGGGGTAAACGAGCAGTACTTC. It codes for CASSEGVGVNEQYF.

The rearrangement joins TRBV5-4 to TRBJ2-6; the match to TRBD1 covers 8 bases. The CDR3 spans 16 residues. V lost 3 bases, J lost 4 bases, and 6 bases stayed unmatched. The V gene's germline CDR1 is SGHNT and CDR2 YYREEE (reference sequence). The CDR3 region has the DNA TGTGCCAGCAGCTCGTACAGGGGGGCCGGGGCCAACGTCCTGACTTTC. Amino acids: CASSSYRGAGANVLTF. Full variable domain (outside the CDR3, taken from reference TRBV5-4 and TRBJ2-6): ETGVTQSPTHLIKTRGQQVTLRCSSQSGHNTVSWYQQALGQGPQFIFQYYREEENGRGNFPPRFSGLQFPNYSSELNVNALELDDSALYLCASSSYRGAGANVLTFGAGSRLTVL.

The chain has TRBV5-1 and TRBJ1-1; possibly TRBD1 for D (6 bases). There are 17 residues in the CDR3. Germline V lookup: CDR1 SGHRS, CDR2 YFSETQ. The ends were cut back, 4 bases at V and 6 bases at J, with 25 bases in the middle. Here the CDR3 DNA reads TGCGCCAGCAGCCGCAATCAGGGGACGAACCTCCTCCCTGAAGCTTTCTTT. As protein: CASSRNQGTNLLPEAFF.

The rearrangement uses TRBV27 and TRBJ2-7; 7 bases align to TRBD1. The CDR3 spans 14 residues. The germline gives CDR1 MNHEY, CDR2 SMNVEV (reference sequence). Trimming removed 6 bases from V and 5 bases from J; junction bases left unmatched: 10. CDR3 DNA: TGTGCCAGCAGCAGACAGGGCGCCGGGGACGAGCAGTACTTC. Amino acid sequence: CASSRQGAGDEQYF.

The chain joins TRBV18 to TRBJ1-1, with 7 bases matching TRBD1. The V gene's germline CDR1 is KGHSH and CDR2 LQKENI. The V gene end was trimmed by 3 bases and the J gene end by 0 bases; junction bases not matched to a gene: 7. CDR3 size: 16 residues. CDR3 residues: CASSPRRQGVNTEAFF. CDR3 in DNA: TGTGCCAGCTCACCGAGACGACAGGGCGTGAACACTGAAGCTTTCTTT.